Below, 16 T cell receptor beta chains from the same sample are listed, as sequenced in a study of vaccination effects on CD4 cells after COVID-19. Ahead of sequencing, the ViraFEST assay grew antigen-specific CD4+ T cells using viral peptide pools. Cultured cells yielded isolated CD4+ T cells after approximately nine days. Neither prior SARS-CoV-2 infection nor positive nucleocapsid antibodies were present in the vaccine recipients. This table comes from immunoSEQ multiplex PCR, and its TCRdb copy is limited to in-frame clones, with some not included. The sample shows tens of thousands of clones, over 70% of them seen only once. Their specific antigens are unknown. Material: CD4+ T cells from PBMCs cultured with HCoV-OC43 spike peptides, obtained before COVID-19 vaccination. Subset here: HCoV-OC43 spike overlapping peptide pool stimulation. The receptor source for this set is a human donor who received a COVID-19 vaccine.

This clone has just a few counts. This chain joins TRBV7-3 and TRBJ2-1; unclear D gene. Germline assignment: CDR1 SGHTA and CDR2 FQGTGA. There are 16 residues in the CDR3. The V end was cut by 4 bases, the J end by 0 bases, with 13 bases between. The CDR3 region has the DNA TGTGCCAGCAGCTCCTCTGGCGCGAGCTCCTACAATGAGCAGTTCTTC. The encoded protein is CASSSSGASSYNEQFF.

The J gene is TRBJ1-1, the V gene TRBV9; D is unclear. Trimming took 4 bases from V and 0 from J, leaving 7 bases between them. There are 13 residues in the CDR3. The germline gives CDR1 SGDLS, CDR2 YYNGEE. The CDR3 sequence is CASSPTVNTEAFF. CDR3 sequence (DNA): TGTGCCAGCAGCCCTACAGTGAACACTGAAGCTTTCTTT. Based on the CDR3 plus reference TRBV9 and TRBJ1-1, the full variable domain is DSGVTQTPKHLITATGQRVTLRCSPRSGDLSVYWYQQSLDQGLQFLIQYYNGEERAKGNILERFSAQQFPDLHSELNLSSLELGDSALYFCASSPTVNTEAFFGQGTRLTVV.

V usage is TRBV6-5 and J usage is TRBJ1-1; D perhaps matches TRBD1 (6 bases). Trimming took 1 base from V and 8 from J, leaving 17 bases between them. CDR3 length equals 15 residues. The germline V gene has CDR1 MNHEY and CDR2 SVGAGI. This CDR3 is CASSYLMTGPREAFF. CDR3 sequence (DNA): TGTGCCAGCAGTTACTTGATGACAGGCCCAAGGGAAGCTTTCTTT.

This clone showed up just a few times. This chain connects TRBV30 to TRBJ1-6; D might be TRBD1 (5 bases). CDR1 is GTSNPN and CDR2 is SVGIG in the germline V gene (reference sequence). V was shortened by 2 bases and J by 9 bases, with 17 bases between the two germline ends. The CDR3 has 15 amino acids. CDR3 DNA sequence: TGTGCCTGGAGTCCGCGGACCGGTCAGGGTTCACCCCTCCACTTT. As protein: CAWSPRTGQGSPLHF. The entire variable domain, with the rest obtained from reference TRBV30 and TRBJ1-6, is as follows: SQTIHQWPATLVQPVGSPLSLECTVEGTSNPNLYWYRQAAGRGLQLLFYSVGIGQISSEVPQNLSASRPQDRQFILSSKKLLLSDSGFYLCAWSPRTGQGSPLHFGNGTRLTVT.

The chain joins TRBV6-5 to TRBJ2-4, with D perhaps matching TRBD2 (5 bases). There are 13 residues in the CDR3. The germline CDR1 and CDR2 sequences are MNHEY and SVGAGI. Trimming left V 0 bases short and J 7 bases short, with 7 bases between. In DNA form, the CDR3 reads TGTGCCAGCAGTTACTCAAGGGAGAACATTCAGTACTTC. It codes for CASSYSRENIQYF.

This chain links TRBV6-5 with TRBJ1-4; D gene uncertain. Trimming took off 2 bases at V and 7 bases at J, with 14 bases between the two ends. The CDR3 is 15 residues long. Looked up from germline, CDR1 is MNHEY and CDR2 is SVGAGI. For the CDR3, the DNA is TGTGCCAGCAGTTACGATCCCGGGAAGGGTGAAAAACTGTTTTTT. Amino acids: CASSYDPGKGEKLFF.

The chain employs TRBV7-3 and TRBJ2-3, with 10 positions matching TRBD2. Per the germline V gene, CDR1 is SGHTA and CDR2 is FQGTGA. Trimming took 5 bases from V and 10 from J; bases not matched to a gene: 9. The CDR3 consists of 14 residues. The CDR3 spells CASSRSGGTQSQYF. The CDR3 nucleotides read TGTGCCAGCAGCCGTAGCGGGGGGACCCAATCGCAGTATTTT.

J is TRBJ2-6 and V is TRBV28; 7 bases agree with TRBD1. Trimming at V came to 6 bases and at J to 0 bases, leaving 14 bases not matched to a gene. The CDR3 extends over 19 amino acids. Germline V gene lookup returns CDR1 MDHEN and CDR2 SYDVKM. CDR3 DNA: TGTGCCAGCAGCCCCTTCCTCGGGACAGTAAGCTCTGGGGCCAACGTCCTGACTTTC. It yields the protein CASSPFLGTVSSGANVLTF.

The gene calls are TRBV21-1 and TRBJ2-5; the listed D gene, TRBD1, was not tested against the DNA. TRBV21-1 is marked as a pseudogene. CDR3 length: 9 amino acids. The CDR3 is CASGETQYF. The CDR3 nucleotides are TGTGCCAGCGGCGAGACCCAGTACTTC.

The rearrangement links TRBV28 to TRBJ2-1; weak D call: TRBD2 (6 bases). From germline, CDR1 is MDHEN and CDR2 SYDVKM. The CDR3 extends over 14 amino acids. V lost 7 bases and J lost 9, with 19 bases in between. CDR3 loop: CASTPWGGVSEQFF. Here the CDR3 DNA reads TGTGCCAGCACCCCCTGGGGCGGGGTGAGTGAGCAGTTCTTC. The variable domain in full, with the rest retrieved from reference TRBV28 and TRBJ2-1, is DVKVTQSSRYLVKRTGEKVFLECVQDMDHENMFWYRQDPGLGLRLIYFSYDVKMKEKGDIPEGYSVSREKKERFSLILESASTNQTSMYLCASTPWGGVSEQFFGPGTRLTVL.

V gene TRBV30 combines with J gene TRBJ2-1; 8 positions agree with TRBD1. This CDR3 spans 14 amino acids. Germline assignment: CDR1 GTSNPN and CDR2 SVGIG (reference sequence). Losses at the gene ends were 1 base for V and 4 bases for J; bases not matched to a gene: 3. CDR3 in amino acids: CAWSGDRGYNEQFF. DNA of the CDR3: TGTGCCTGGAGTGGTGACAGGGGTTACAATGAGCAGTTCTTC. The full variable domain, rest sourced from reference TRBV30 and TRBJ2-1, is SQTIHQWPATLVQPVGSPLSLECTVEGTSNPNLYWYRQAAGRGLQLLFYSVGIGQISSEVPQNLSASRPQDRQFILSSKKLLLSDSGFYLCAWSGDRGYNEQFFGPGTRLTVL.

The chain links TRBV7-6 to TRBJ2-1, with a tentative D call TRBD2 (6 bases). The ends were cut back, 1 base at V and 0 bases at J, with 10 bases in the middle. The CDR3 loop spans 16 amino acids. Germline V gene lookup returns CDR1 SGHVS and CDR2 FNYEAQ. CDR3: CASSLVAGSSYNEQFF. DNA for the CDR3: TGTGCCAGCAGCTTAGTTGCGGGGAGCTCCTACAATGAGCAGTTCTTC.

The V and J genes are TRBV19 and TRBJ1-1; unclear D gene. Germline CDR1 LNHDA, CDR2 SQIVND (reference sequence). V lost 1 base and J lost 3, with 12 bases in between. This CDR3 region has 15 residues. The CDR3 here is CASSIGRGFDTEAFF. The CDR3 DNA follows: TGTGCCAGTAGTATAGGTCGGGGATTCGACACTGAAGCTTTCTTT.

This chain uses TRBV6-1 with TRBJ1-3; D unresolved. Germline values: CDR1 MNHNS, CDR2 SASEGT. This CDR3 has 16 amino acids. V shed 2 bases and J shed 0 bases, with 11 bases lying between them. For the CDR3, the DNA is TGTGCCAGCAGTGAACTCTACCCGAGCTCTGGAAACACCATATATTTT. It encodes CASSELYPSSGNTIYF.

The V call is TRBV5-1, the J call TRBJ2-3; tentatively, D is TRBD2 (5 bases). Germline V gene sequence: CDR1 SGHRS, CDR2 YFSETQ. V shed 4 bases and J shed 1 base, with 10 bases lying between them. The CDR3 is made up of 14 amino acids. CDR3: CASSTAGGTDTQYF. The CDR3 region has the DNA TGCGCCAGCAGCACGGCCGGGGGCACAGATACGCAGTATTTT.

CDR3 nucleotides: TGTGCCAGTAGTATAAGCACCCGGGAGGGAGATACGCAGTATTTT. It specifies CASSISTREGDTQYF. The V call is TRBV19, the J call TRBJ2-3, with 8 bases aligning to TRBD2. The J segment lost 5 bases and the V segment lost 2 bases, leaving 6 bases of the junction unmatched. The CDR3 has 15 residues. Germline values: CDR1 LNHDA, CDR2 SQIVND (reference sequence). The full variable domain, with the rest looked up from reference TRBV19 and TRBJ2-3, is DGGITQSPKYLFRKEGQNVTLSCEQNLNHDAMYWYRQDPGQGLRLIYYSQIVNDFQKGDIAEGYSVSREKKESFPLTVTSAQKNPTAFYLCASSISTREGDTQYFGPGTRLTVL.